The T cell receptor beta chain under discussion was sequenced for a study of cytomegalovirus exposure and HLA in healthy donors. 60 Vbeta and 13 Jbeta primers were used in PCR. TCRdb keeps only in-frame clones here, not all; method: immunoSEQ multiplex PCR. The sample lists about 180,000 clones; approximately 78% were seen once. V was shortened by 2 bases and J by 5 bases, with 11 bases between the two germline ends. CDR1 is SGHRS, CDR2 YFSETQ, per germline. This CDR3 has 14 residues. The sequence was obtained from a woman in her forties or fifties in good health and CMV-seropositive. This rearrangement joins TRBV5-1 to TRBJ1-5; D uncertain. The sequenced material came from PBMCs. CDR3 DNA sequence: TGCGCCAGCAGCTTCTCCCCCGACTATCAGCCCCAGCATTTT. Translation: CASSFSPDYQPQHF.